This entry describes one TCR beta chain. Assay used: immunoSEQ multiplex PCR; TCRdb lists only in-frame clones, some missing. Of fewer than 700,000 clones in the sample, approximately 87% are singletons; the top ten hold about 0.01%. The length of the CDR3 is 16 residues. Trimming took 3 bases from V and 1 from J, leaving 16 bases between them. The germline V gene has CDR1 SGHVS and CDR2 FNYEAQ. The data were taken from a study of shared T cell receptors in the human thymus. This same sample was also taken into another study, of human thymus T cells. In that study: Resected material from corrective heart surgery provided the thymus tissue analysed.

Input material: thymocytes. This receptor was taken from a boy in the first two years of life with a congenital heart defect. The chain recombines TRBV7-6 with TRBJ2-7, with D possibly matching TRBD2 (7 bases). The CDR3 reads CASSLGGASGSYEQYF. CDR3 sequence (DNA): TGTGCCAGCAGCTTGGGGGGGGCTAGCGGTTCCTACGAGCAGTACTTC.